A single sample is the source of the 14 T cell receptor beta chains below, sequenced in a study of shared clonotypes between healthy human individuals. The data were produced by immunoSEQ multiplex PCR, yet TCRdb's version contains in-frame clones alone and is incomplete. The table lists 950,000 to 1,100,000 clones, about 77% of them singletons. The sequencing sample was made of memory CD4+ T cells sorted from blood. Subset defined: CD45RA-negative fraction. The origin of the receptors is a man between 18 and 29 years old in good health.

Only one count was recorded for this clone. The V call is TRBV7-9, the J call TRBJ2-1, with a possible D match to TRBD2 (5 bases). V lost 6 bases and J lost 9, with 18 bases in between. CDR1 SEHNR and CDR2 FQNEAQ come from the germline V gene (reference sequence). The CDR3 runs 14 residues. The CDR3 loop reads CASRVWLDEGEQFF. CDR3 in DNA: TGTGCCAGCAGAGTCTGGCTAGATGAGGGTGAGCAGTTCTTC.

The rearrangement uses TRBV10-3 and TRBJ2-5, with a tentative D call TRBD1 (6 bases). The V end lost 4 bases, the J end lost 3 bases, and 12 bases lay between the germline ends. This CDR3 is 14 amino acids long. Germline values: CDR1 ENHRY, CDR2 SYGVKD. CDR3 residues: CAISGPGEKETQYF. Written as DNA, the CDR3 is TGTGCCATCAGTGGCCCAGGGGAAAAAGAGACCCAGTACTTC.

In regard to this clone: One end of the junction is discordant with germline, which a read error may explain. The chain combines TRBV7-7 with TRBJ2-1; D is perhaps TRBD1 (6 bases). The CDR3 covers 13 residues. The V gene's germline CDR1 is SSHAT and CDR2 FNYEAQ (reference sequence). CDR3 protein: CASSSNRVGEQFF. As DNA, the CDR3 is TGTGCTAGCAGCTCTAACAGGGTTGGTGAGCAGTTCTTC.

This clone was seen a handful of times. Distinct nucleotide sequences in the sample also encode this CDR3. The V gene is TRBV5-4, the J gene TRBJ1-2, with D tentatively TRBD1 (5 bases). Germline lookup yields CDR1 SGHNT and CDR2 YYREEE (reference sequence). V was pared by 0 bases and J by 5 bases, with 14 bases between. The CDR3 consists of 15 residues. In DNA, the CDR3 is TGTGCCAGCAGCTTGGCCCTGCGGGGGGAATATGGCTACACCTTC. Translating it yields CASSLALRGEYGYTF.

This chain connects TRBV19 to TRBJ2-6; D is perhaps TRBD1 or TRBD2 (5 bases each). This CDR3 is 15 amino acids long. V was trimmed by 7 bases and J by 4 bases, leaving 14 bases between them. Looked up from germline, CDR1 is LNHDA and CDR2 is SQIVND (reference sequence). The DNA of the CDR3 is TGTGCCAGTAAGGAGTCCGGGGCGGGGGCCAACGTCCTGACTTTC. This encodes CASKESGAGANVLTF.

The rearrangement joins TRBV18 to TRBJ1-5, with 9 nucleotides matching TRBD1. The CDR3 sequence is 15 residues long. V lost 5 bases, J lost 4 bases, and 6 bases stayed unmatched. The V gene's germline CDR1 is KGHSH and CDR2 LQKENI. The CDR3, as DNA: TGTGCCAGCTCAAAGGGACAGGGAGAGAATCAGCCCCAGCATTTT. The encoded protein is CASSKGQGENQPQHF.

The sample holds a few counts of this clone. CDR3 sequence reads: CASSLRDRGFPGELFF. CDR3 sequence (DNA): TGTGCCAGCAGCTTACGGGACAGGGGCTTCCCCGGGGAGCTGTTTTTT. The chain links TRBV11-2 to TRBJ2-2; TRBD1 matches at 10 bases. The germline V gene encodes CDR1 SGHAT and CDR2 FQNNGV. The CDR3 runs to 16 residues. J lost 6 bases, V lost 2 bases, and 6 bases had no gene match.

As concerns this clone: The same CDR3 can be traced to other DNA sequences in this sample. The chain couples TRBV7-2 to TRBJ1-5, with 8 bases matching TRBD1. The junction had 1 base not matched to a gene; V was cut back by 4 bases and J by 5 bases. Germline-derived CDR1 and CDR2 are SGHTA and FQGNSA. CDR3 size: 13 residues. In nucleotides, the CDR3 is TGTGCCAGCAGCTCACAGGGGGATCAGCCCCAGCATTTT. Translation gives CASSSQGDQPQHF.

V and J are TRBV30 and TRBJ1-6; TRBD1 is a possible D gene (6 bases). The CDR3 runs to 15 residues. The germline V gene encodes CDR1 GTSNPN and CDR2 SVGIG (reference sequence). The V end lost 4 bases, the J end lost 10 bases, and 20 bases lay between the germline ends. The CDR3 nucleotides are TGTGCCTGGACCCGTGGACAGTCTTATAGGTCACCCCTCCACTTT. Translated, it gives CAWTRGQSYRSPLHF.

V is TRBV5-6 and J is TRBJ1-4, with TRBD1 identical over 7 bases. The CDR3 has 15 residues. Germline loops: CDR1 SGHDT, CDR2 YYEEEE. V lost 1 base and J lost 3; bases outside the gene matches: 3. The CDR3: CASSLYQGANEKLFF. The CDR3 region has the DNA TGTGCCAGCAGCTTGTATCAGGGGGCTAATGAAAAACTGTTTTTT.

The chain is built from TRBV4-2 and TRBJ2-2; D might be TRBD2 (5 bases). The V gene lost 0 bases and the J gene lost 4 bases, with 12 bases spanning the gap. The CDR3 loop spans 16 amino acids. The germline V gene encodes CDR1 LGHNA and CDR2 YNFKEQ. This CDR3 is CASSQEERAGTGELFF. DNA of the CDR3: TGTGCCAGCAGCCAAGAGGAGAGGGCGGGCACCGGGGAGCTGTTTTTT.

The chain has TRBV5-6 and TRBJ2-5, with D hard to call. Trimming cost V 0 bases and J 0 bases, with 9 bases left between them. The CDR3 sequence is 15 residues long. Germline V gene lookup returns CDR1 SGHDT and CDR2 YYEEEE. This CDR3 is CASSLVGGHQETQYF. In DNA form, the CDR3 reads TGTGCCAGCAGCTTGGTAGGCGGACACCAAGAGACCCAGTACTTC.

The V gene is TRBV5-6, the J gene TRBJ2-7; TRBD2 agrees at 8 bases. V was pared by 4 bases and J by 4 bases, with 10 bases of the junction left unmatched. Germline CDR1 SGHDT, CDR2 YYEEEE. CDR3 size: 15 residues. Written as DNA, the CDR3 is TGTGCCAGCAGCCTCCCGACGGGAGGGAGGTACGAGCAGTACTTC. Translated: CASSLPTGGRYEQYF.

The chain couples TRBV6-1 to TRBJ1-2, with TRBD1 as a possible D gene (5 bases). The V and J ends lost 0 bases and 8 bases respectively, with 19 bases between them. CDR1 MNHNS and CDR2 SASEGT come from the germline V gene. This CDR3 is built from 16 residues. CDR3 coding DNA: TGTGCCAGCAGTGAAGCGGGCAATGGGGCAGGGCGGGGCTACACCTTC. The encoded protein is CASSEAGNGAGRGYTF.